This TCR beta chain was captured by sequencing in a study of a mutant IDH1 vaccine in newly diagnosed glioma. In germline, CDR1 is SEHNR, CDR2 FQNEAQ (reference sequence). This CDR3 contains 16 residues. V trimming: 1 base; J trimming: 2 bases; junction bases outside the gene matches: 1. Turning to this clone: Its antigen remains unidentified.

Sequencing used immunoSEQ multiplex PCR; TCRdb keeps in-frame clones, though not all of them. The profile shows roughly 50,000 clones, about three quarters of them singletons. Documented time point: week 23, last vaccination. Vaccination used 300 ug of mutant IDH1 20-mer peptide per dose, with topical imiquimod. The V gene is TRBV7-9, the J gene TRBJ2-1, with 11 positions matching TRBD2. The source material was PBMCs, sampled from a glioma patient whose treatment included an IDH1 peptide vaccine. This clonotype was sampled from a woman aged 40 to 49 with glioma. Some clones in this sample may be carry-over from other donors' samples. DNA of the CDR3: TGTGCCAGCAGCTTAGGGGGACTAGCGGCCTACAATGAGCAGTTCTTC. Amino acid sequence: CASSLGGLAAYNEQFF.